This TCR beta chain was recovered during a study of beta chain features in type 1 diabetes. Study outcomes and limitations: Shorter TCRB CDR3s, moderately but significantly so, marked every one of the four CD4+ subsets in Type 1 diabetes patients. Cells that show high TCR expression could be over-represented by cDNA sequencing. Diminished insertions and augmented deletions at VDJ junctions characterized type 1 diabetes patients.

Using CD45RO/CCR7/CD25/CD127/CD95/CD27, CD4+ naive, central memory, regulatory and stem cell-like memory cells were sorted. What was sequenced were expressed TCRB transcripts, since all of the isolated RNA had been reverse transcribed. Naive, central memory and regulatory T cell samples came to a mean of approximately 4 million reads. Profiled with immunoSEQ multiplex PCR; TCRdb holds only in-frame clones, not every one. Of about 180,000 clones in the sample, approximately 8% are singletons; the top ten hold around 0.5%. This clone was seen more than once but under ten times. The target antigen is unknown. Trimming cost V 4 bases and J 5 bases; bases outside gene matches: 13. This CDR3 contains 18 residues. Germline V gene lookup returns CDR1 MGHRA and CDR2 YSYEKL.

Material: central memory CD4+ T cells from blood. This TCR derives from a man aged 18 to 35 with type 1 diabetes. The rearrangement uses TRBV4-1 and TRBJ2-1; 11 nucleotides agree with TRBD2. CDR3 in DNA: TGCGCCAGCAGCCCCCGTCCCCATGGGACTAGCGGAAACAATGAGCAGTTCTTC. Protein: CASSPRPHGTSGNNEQFF.